A selection of T cell receptor beta chains follows, all from one sample in a study of T-cell reconstitution after alpha-beta-depleted transplantation in children. TCRdb independently ran MiXCR on the PCR reads; one entry per CDR3 protein. The repertoire consists of some 490,000 distinct CDR3 sequences, with under 15% occurring once and the leading ten covering around 6.1%. Sequenced here: PBMCs from the stem cell graft donor, sampled from the stem cell graft. These receptors originate from a human donor who donated a stem cell graft to a child with combined immunodeficiency. Both conserved end residues are part of each CDR3. A D gene is named only where the DNA matches it firmly. Size is omitted from some rows. Given values are once, few, many or a class for expanded clones.

v_gene: TRBV24-1; j_gene: TRBJ2-3; abundance: few; d_gene: -; CDR3aa: CATSDPFGGSKDTQYF; CDR3nt: TGTGCCACCAGTGACCCCTTCGGGGGTAGTAAAGATACGCAGTATTTT
v_gene: TRBV6-2/TRBV6-3; j_gene: TRBJ2-1; abundance: few; d_gene: -; CDR3aa: CASSYALKSEQFF; CDR3nt: TGTGCCAGCAGTTACGCTCTGAAGTCGGAGCAGTTCTTC
v_gene: TRBV30; j_gene: TRBJ1-2; abundance: -; d_gene: -; CDR3aa: CAWRLDPRAHYGYTF; CDR3nt: TGTGCCTGGAGGCTGGATCCCCGGGCCCACTATGGCTACACCTTC
v_gene: TRBV5-1; j_gene: TRBJ2-7; abundance: many; d_gene: -; CDR3aa: CASSFPEQYF; CDR3nt: TGCGCCAGCAGCTTCCCCGAGCAGTACTTC
v_gene: TRBV29-1; j_gene: TRBJ2-2; abundance: few; d_gene: TRBD2; CDR3aa: CSGGTSANTGELFF; CDR3nt: TGCAGCGGAGGGACTAGCGCGAACACCGGGGAGCTGTTTTTT
v_gene: TRBV2; j_gene: TRBJ2-2; abundance: few; d_gene: -; CDR3aa: CASRRSGRNTGELFF; CDR3nt: TGTGCCAGCAGGCGCAGCGGGCGGAACACCGGGGAGCTGTTTTTT
v_gene: TRBV6-5; j_gene: TRBJ2-1; abundance: many; d_gene: -; CDR3aa: CASSYSFRGDHEQFF; CDR3nt: TGTGCCAGCAGTTACTCGTTCAGGGGGGACCATGAGCAGTTCTTC
v_gene: TRBV4-3; j_gene: TRBJ1-4; abundance: few; d_gene: -; CDR3aa: CASSQVEPPWTSEKLFF; CDR3nt: TGCGCCAGCAGCCAAGTGGAACCCCCCTGGACATCCGAAAAACTGTTTTTT
v_gene: TRBV24-1; j_gene: TRBJ2-3; abundance: -; d_gene: TRBD2; CDR3aa: CATSARGSRIDTQYF; CDR3nt: TGTGCCACCAGTGCTCGCGGGAGTAGGATAGATACGCAGTATTTT
v_gene: TRBV20-1; j_gene: TRBJ1-5; abundance: few; d_gene: -; CDR3aa: CSARDSPGQFNNQPQHF; CDR3nt: TGCAGTGCTAGAGATTCCCCCGGACAGTTTAACAATCAGCCCCAGCATTTT
v_gene: TRBV7-2; j_gene: TRBJ2-1; abundance: few; d_gene: TRBD2; CDR3aa: CASSQGLAFEQFF; CDR3nt: TGTGCCAGCAGCCAGGGACTAGCATTTGAGCAGTTCTTC
v_gene: TRBV7-2; j_gene: TRBJ1-4; abundance: -; d_gene: -; CDR3aa: CASSLSKGSEKLFF; CDR3nt: TGTGCCAGCAGCTTATCTAAGGGTTCTGAAAAACTGTTTTTT
v_gene: TRBV5-1; j_gene: TRBJ2-4; abundance: once; d_gene: -; CDR3aa: CASSLGGSPRWDIQYF; CDR3nt: TGCGCCAGCAGCTTGGGAGGATCCCCCAGGTGGGACATTCAGTACTTC
v_gene: TRBV29-1; j_gene: TRBJ2-7; abundance: many; d_gene: -; CDR3aa: CSVGGDGGYEQYF; CDR3nt: TGCAGCGTCGGCGGCGACGGAGGGTACGAGCAGTACTTC
v_gene: TRBV12-3/TRBV12-4; j_gene: TRBJ2-1; abundance: -; d_gene: -; CDR3aa: CASSPRLGGGYSYNEQFF; CDR3nt: TGTGCCAGCAGTCCGAGACTAGGGGGAGGTTACTCCTACAATGAGCAGTTCTTC
v_gene: TRBV7-9; j_gene: TRBJ2-5; abundance: -; d_gene: TRBD2; CDR3aa: CASRASGGDETQYF; CDR3nt: TGTGCCAGCAGGGCTAGCGGCGGGGACGAGACCCAGTACTTC
v_gene: TRBV7-6; j_gene: TRBJ1-6; abundance: few; d_gene: -; CDR3aa: CASATRQDSPLHF; CDR3nt: TGTGCCAGCGCAACCCGACAGGATTCACCCCTCCACTTT
v_gene: TRBV3-1; j_gene: TRBJ1-5; abundance: few; d_gene: TRBD1; CDR3aa: CASSYTGVQPQHF; CDR3nt: TGTGCCAGCAGCTACACAGGGGTTCAGCCCCAGCATTTT
v_gene: TRBV5-1; j_gene: TRBJ2-7; abundance: few; d_gene: TRBD2; CDR3aa: CASSPGLAGGNTYEQYF; CDR3nt: TGCGCCAGCAGCCCCGGACTAGCGGGAGGTAATACCTACGAGCAGTACTTC
v_gene: TRBV6-1; j_gene: TRBJ2-7; abundance: many; d_gene: TRBD1; CDR3aa: CASSRRDRGSYEQYF; CDR3nt: TGTGCCAGCAGTCGCCGGGACAGGGGAAGCTACGAGCAGTACTTC
v_gene: TRBV6-2/TRBV6-3; j_gene: TRBJ1-3; abundance: -; d_gene: -; CDR3aa: CASSLRAAAGNTIYF; CDR3nt: TGTGCCAGCAGTTTGAGGGCCGCCGCTGGAAACACCATATATTTT
v_gene: TRBV12-3/TRBV12-4; j_gene: TRBJ2-1; abundance: -; d_gene: TRBD2; CDR3aa: CASIGTSGGSSYNEQFF; CDR3nt: TGTGCCAGCATCGGGACTAGCGGGGGGAGCTCCTACAATGAGCAGTTCTTC
v_gene: TRBV11-2; j_gene: TRBJ2-1; abundance: few; d_gene: TRBD1; CDR3aa: CASSPWGTGSYNEQFF; CDR3nt: TGTGCCAGCAGCCCTTGGGGGACAGGCTCCTACAATGAGCAGTTCTTC
v_gene: TRBV29-1; j_gene: TRBJ2-7; abundance: many; d_gene: TRBD1; CDR3aa: CSVEGVRGLELSYEQYF; CDR3nt: TGCAGCGTTGAGGGCGTCAGGGGGCTCGAGCTCTCCTACGAGCAGTACTTC
v_gene: TRBV30; j_gene: TRBJ2-7; abundance: -; d_gene: -; CDR3aa: CAWSRTRVIYEQYF; CDR3nt: TGTGCCTGGAGCCGAACCAGGGTGATCTACGAGCAGTACTTC
v_gene: TRBV19; j_gene: TRBJ2-1; abundance: few; d_gene: -; CDR3aa: CASSITPGLSSYNEQFF; CDR3nt: TGTGCCAGTAGTATCACCCCGGGACTCAGCTCCTACAATGAGCAGTTCTTC
v_gene: TRBV5-6; j_gene: TRBJ2-4; abundance: few; d_gene: -; CDR3aa: CASSLFSKNIQYF; CDR3nt: TGTGCCAGCAGCTTGTTCAGCAAAAACATTCAGTACTTC
v_gene: TRBV20-1; j_gene: TRBJ2-1; abundance: -; d_gene: -; CDR3aa: CSARGEGGAFF; CDR3nt: TGCAGTGCTAGGGGGGAAGGGGGGGCGTTCTTC
v_gene: TRBV12-3/TRBV12-4; j_gene: TRBJ2-1; abundance: many; d_gene: -; CDR3aa: CASSPRVLAYNEQFF; CDR3nt: TGTGCCAGCAGTCCAAGAGTCCTAGCCTACAATGAGCAGTTCTTC
v_gene: TRBV4-3; j_gene: TRBJ2-1; abundance: -; d_gene: TRBD2; CDR3aa: CASSLRASGSDEQFF; CDR3nt: TGCGCCAGCAGCCTTAGAGCTAGCGGGAGTGATGAGCAGTTCTTC
v_gene: TRBV9; j_gene: TRBJ2-1; abundance: -; d_gene: TRBD2; CDR3aa: CASSASLAGGFYERFF; CDR3nt: TGTGCCAGCAGCGCCTCGCTAGCGGGAGGATTCTATGAGCGGTTCTTC
v_gene: TRBV12-3/TRBV12-4; j_gene: TRBJ2-6; abundance: few; d_gene: -; CDR3aa: CASSFGLANVLTF; CDR3nt: TGTGCCAGCAGTTTCGGTTTGGCCAACGTCCTGACTTTC
v_gene: TRBV7-2; j_gene: TRBJ2-7; abundance: -; d_gene: TRBD1; CDR3aa: CASSLTPGGEQYF; CDR3nt: TGTGCCAGCAGCTTGACCCCAGGGGGTGAGCAGTACTTC
v_gene: TRBV4-3; j_gene: TRBJ2-1; abundance: many; d_gene: -; CDR3aa: CASSQERPNEQFF; CDR3nt: TGCGCCAGCAGCCAAGAAAGGCCCAATGAGCAGTTCTTC
v_gene: TRBV4-3; j_gene: TRBJ2-2; abundance: few; d_gene: -; CDR3aa: CASSQGQFLTGELFF; CDR3nt: TGCGCCAGCAGCCAAGGACAGTTTCTGACCGGGGAGCTGTTTTTT
v_gene: TRBV11-1; j_gene: TRBJ2-1; abundance: -; d_gene: TRBD2; CDR3aa: CASSLVGTSGRGSYNEQFF; CDR3nt: TGTGCCAGCAGCTTAGTAGGGACTAGCGGGAGGGGGTCCTACAATGAGCAGTTCTTC
v_gene: TRBV27; j_gene: TRBJ1-1; abundance: many; d_gene: -; CDR3aa: CARLLGPAVNTEAFF; CDR3nt: TGTGCCAGACTTCTTGGGCCCGCAGTTAACACTGAAGCTTTCTTT
v_gene: TRBV28; j_gene: TRBJ1-5; abundance: -; d_gene: -; CDR3aa: CASSLSGGDGNQPQHF; CDR3nt: TGTGCCAGCAGTTTATCGGGGGGCGATGGCAATCAGCCCCAGCATTTT
v_gene: TRBV4-2; j_gene: TRBJ2-3; abundance: -; d_gene: -; CDR3aa: CASSPNGGRSTDTQYF; CDR3nt: TGTGCCAGCAGTCCAAACGGGGGAAGGAGCACAGATACGCAGTATTTT
v_gene: TRBV9; j_gene: TRBJ2-7; abundance: few; d_gene: TRBD2; CDR3aa: CASSTSGSEYEQYF; CDR3nt: TGTGCCAGCAGCACTAGCGGGAGCGAGTACGAGCAGTACTTC
v_gene: TRBV9; j_gene: TRBJ2-3; abundance: few; d_gene: TRBD2; CDR3aa: CASSVEIAGGPRYF; CDR3nt: TGTGCCAGCAGCGTAGAAATAGCGGGGGGGCCGAGGTATTTT
v_gene: TRBV7-3; j_gene: TRBJ2-7; abundance: many; d_gene: -; CDR3aa: CASSLTWGHEQYF; CDR3nt: TGTGCCAGCAGCTTAACTTGGGGACACGAGCAGTACTTC
v_gene: TRBV28; j_gene: TRBJ1-2; abundance: -; d_gene: TRBD1; CDR3aa: CASTTLTGGAGGYTF; CDR3nt: TGTGCCAGCACCACCCTGACAGGGGGCGCGGGAGGCTACACCTTC
v_gene: TRBV7-9; j_gene: TRBJ2-2; abundance: few; d_gene: -; CDR3aa: CASAGKGPYTGELFF; CDR3nt: TGTGCCAGCGCCGGGAAGGGCCCCTACACCGGGGAGCTGTTTTTT
v_gene: TRBV9; j_gene: TRBJ2-3; abundance: many; d_gene: -; CDR3aa: CASSDDGGGDTQYF; CDR3nt: TGTGCCAGCAGCGACGACGGAGGAGGAGATACGCAGTATTTT